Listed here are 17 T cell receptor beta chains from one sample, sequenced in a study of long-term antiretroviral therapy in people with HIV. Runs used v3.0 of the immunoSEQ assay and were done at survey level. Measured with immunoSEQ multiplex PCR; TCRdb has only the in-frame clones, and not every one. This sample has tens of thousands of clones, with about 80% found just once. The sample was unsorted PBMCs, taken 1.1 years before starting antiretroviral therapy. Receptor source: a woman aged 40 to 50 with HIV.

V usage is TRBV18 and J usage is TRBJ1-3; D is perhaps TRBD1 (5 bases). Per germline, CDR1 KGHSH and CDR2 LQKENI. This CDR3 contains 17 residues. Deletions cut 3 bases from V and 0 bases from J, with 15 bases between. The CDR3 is CASSPFTDGGSGNTIYF. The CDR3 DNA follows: TGTGCCAGCTCACCCTTCACTGACGGGGGCTCTGGAAACACCATATATTTT.

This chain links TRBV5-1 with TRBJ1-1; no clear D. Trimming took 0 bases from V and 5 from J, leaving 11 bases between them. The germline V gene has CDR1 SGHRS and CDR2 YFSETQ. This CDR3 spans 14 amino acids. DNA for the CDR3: TGCGCCAGCAGCTTGGAATTCCTGGGAACTGAAGCTTTCTTT. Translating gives CASSLEFLGTEAFF.

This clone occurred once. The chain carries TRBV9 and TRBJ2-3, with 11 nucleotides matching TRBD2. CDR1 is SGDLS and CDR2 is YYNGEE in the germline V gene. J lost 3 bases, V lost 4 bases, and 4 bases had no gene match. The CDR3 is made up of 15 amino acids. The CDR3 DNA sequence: TGTGCCAGCAGCACTACTAGCGGGGGAACAGATACGCAGTATTTT. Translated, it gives CASSTTSGGTDTQYF.

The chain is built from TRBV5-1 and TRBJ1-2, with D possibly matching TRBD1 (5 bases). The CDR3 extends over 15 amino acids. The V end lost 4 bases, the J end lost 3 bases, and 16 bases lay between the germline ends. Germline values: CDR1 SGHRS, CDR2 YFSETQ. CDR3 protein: CASSIGQGRDYGYTF. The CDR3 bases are TGCGCCAGCAGCATCGGACAAGGGAGGGACTATGGCTACACCTTC.

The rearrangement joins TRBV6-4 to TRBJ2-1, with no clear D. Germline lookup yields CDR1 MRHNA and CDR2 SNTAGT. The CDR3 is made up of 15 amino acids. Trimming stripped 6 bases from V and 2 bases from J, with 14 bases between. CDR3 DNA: TGTGCCAGCAGCATGCGTTCCAGTCCCTACAATGAGCAGTTCTTC. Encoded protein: CASSMRSSPYNEQFF.

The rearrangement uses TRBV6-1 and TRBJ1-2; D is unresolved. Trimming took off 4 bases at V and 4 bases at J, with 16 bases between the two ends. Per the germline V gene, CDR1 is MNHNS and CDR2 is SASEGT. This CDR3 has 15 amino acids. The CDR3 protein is CASSGGTGSFYGYTF. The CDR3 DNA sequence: TGTGCCAGCAGTGGGGGAACGGGATCCTTCTATGGCTACACCTTC.

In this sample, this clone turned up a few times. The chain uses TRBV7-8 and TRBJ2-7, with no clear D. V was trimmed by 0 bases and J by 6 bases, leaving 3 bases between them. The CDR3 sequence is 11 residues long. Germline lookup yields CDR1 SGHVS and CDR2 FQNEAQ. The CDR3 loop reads CASSLAGEQYF. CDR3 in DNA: TGTGCCAGCAGCTTAGCGGGCGAGCAGTACTTC. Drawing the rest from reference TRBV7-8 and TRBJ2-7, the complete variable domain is GAGVSQSPRYKVAKRGQDVALRCDPISGHVSLFWYQQALGQGPEFLTYFQNEAQLDKSGLPSDRFFAERPEGSVSTLKIQRTQQEDSAVYLCASSLAGEQYFGPGTRLTVT.

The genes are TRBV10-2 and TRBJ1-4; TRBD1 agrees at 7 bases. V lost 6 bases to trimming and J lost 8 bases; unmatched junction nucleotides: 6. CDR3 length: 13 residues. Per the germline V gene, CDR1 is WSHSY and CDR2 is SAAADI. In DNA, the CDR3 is TGCGCCAGCAGCGATGGAGGGGGCGAAAAACTGTTTTTT. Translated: CASSDGGGEKLFF.

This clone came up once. The CDR3 nucleotides read TGTGCCAGCAGCTCGACTATGGCCCGGGGGGCGAATAGGGACATTCAGTACTTC. Protein sequence: CASSSTMARGANRDIQYF. This sequence joins TRBV7-9 and TRBJ2-4; D is perhaps TRBD2 (7 bases). Germline V gene data show CDR1 as SEHNR and CDR2 as FQNEAQ (reference sequence). The CDR3 sequence is 18 residues long. The ends were cut back, 4 bases at V and 8 bases at J, with 27 bases in the middle.

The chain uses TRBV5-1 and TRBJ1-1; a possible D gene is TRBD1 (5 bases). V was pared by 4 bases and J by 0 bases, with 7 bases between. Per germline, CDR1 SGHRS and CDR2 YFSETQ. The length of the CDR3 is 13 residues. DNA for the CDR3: TGCGCCAGCAGCCGGGGCATGAACACTGAAGCTTTCTTT. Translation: CASSRGMNTEAFF.

In DNA, the CDR3 is TGTGCCAGCAGCTCCCCGTGGACAGGGGGGGGTGAAAAACTGTTTTTT. It specifies CASSSPWTGGGEKLFF. The chain employs TRBV7-9 and TRBJ1-4; the match to TRBD1 covers 10 bases. Trimming at V came to 4 bases and at J to 7 bases, leaving 9 bases not matched to a gene. There are 16 residues in the CDR3. Germline V CDR1 and CDR2: SEHNR, FQNEAQ (reference sequence). Based on the CDR3 plus reference TRBV7-9 and TRBJ1-4, the full variable domain is DTGVSQNPRHKITKRGQNVTFRCDPISEHNRLYWYRQTLGQGPEFLTYFQNEAQLEKSRLLSDRFSAERPKGSFSTLEIQRTEQGDSAMYLCASSSPWTGGGEKLFFGSGTQLSVL.

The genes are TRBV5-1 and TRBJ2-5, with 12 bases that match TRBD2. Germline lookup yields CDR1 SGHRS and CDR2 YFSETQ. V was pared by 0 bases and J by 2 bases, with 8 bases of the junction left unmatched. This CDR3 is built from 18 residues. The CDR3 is CASSLGGTGLAGQETQYF. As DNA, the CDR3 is TGCGCCAGCAGCTTGGGCGGAACTGGACTAGCGGGACAAGAGACCCAGTACTTC.

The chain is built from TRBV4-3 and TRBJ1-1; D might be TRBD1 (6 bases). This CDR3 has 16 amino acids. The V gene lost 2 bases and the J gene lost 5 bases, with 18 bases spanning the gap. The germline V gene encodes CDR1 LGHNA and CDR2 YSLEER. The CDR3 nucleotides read TGCGCCAGCAGCCAATTCGACAGGTATCTAGATACTGAAGCTTTCTTT. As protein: CASSQFDRYLDTEAFF.

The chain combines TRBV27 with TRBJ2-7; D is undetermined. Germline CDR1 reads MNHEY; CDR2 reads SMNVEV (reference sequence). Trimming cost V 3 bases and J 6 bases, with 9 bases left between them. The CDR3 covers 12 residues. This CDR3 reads CASSFIRGEQYF. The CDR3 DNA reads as TGTGCCAGCAGTTTTATCCGCGGCGAGCAGTACTTC.

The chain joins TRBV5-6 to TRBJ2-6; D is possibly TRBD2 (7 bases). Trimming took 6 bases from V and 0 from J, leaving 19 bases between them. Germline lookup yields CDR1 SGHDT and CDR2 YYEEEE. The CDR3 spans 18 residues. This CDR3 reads CASTKGGTIRSGANVLTF. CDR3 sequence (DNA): TGTGCCAGCACTAAGGGGGGGACAATTCGCTCTGGGGCCAACGTCCTGACTTTC.

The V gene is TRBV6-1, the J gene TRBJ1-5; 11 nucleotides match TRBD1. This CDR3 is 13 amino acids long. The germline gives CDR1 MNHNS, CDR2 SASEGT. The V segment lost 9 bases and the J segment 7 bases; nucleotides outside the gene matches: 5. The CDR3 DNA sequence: TGTGCCAGTACCGGGACAGGGGGGCAGCCCCAGCATTTT. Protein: CASTGTGGQPQHF.

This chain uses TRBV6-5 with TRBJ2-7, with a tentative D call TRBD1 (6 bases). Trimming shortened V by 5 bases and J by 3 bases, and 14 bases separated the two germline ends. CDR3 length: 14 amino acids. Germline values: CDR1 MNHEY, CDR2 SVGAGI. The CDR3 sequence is CASSLYRVDYEQYF. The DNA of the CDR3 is TGTGCCAGCAGTCTCTACAGGGTCGACTACGAGCAGTACTTC.